This section outlines one T cell receptor (beta chain) sequence together with its context. The time point here: newly diagnosed GD, antithyroid drugs for less than 3 months. The TCR library used RNA extracted from PBMCs. The authors built TCR beta libraries using iRepertoire HTBI primers and Arm-PCR of CDR3 regions. Using its own MiXCR run on the multiplex PCR reads, TCRdb lists one record per CDR3 protein. This repertoire shows about 460,000 distinct CDR3 sequences, 12% to 15% found once; its top ten account for under 20%. This sample stems from a study of regulatory T cells in long-lasting Graves disease. The data were also submitted as part of a second study, on T cells in Graves' hyperthyroidism and ophthalmopathy.

This specimen consisted of peripheral blood mononuclear cells (PBMCs), obtained at new diagnosis, from a patient treated with antithyroid drugs. The clonotype comes from a woman between 45 and 65 years old with Graves disease.

Written as DNA, the CDR3 is TGTGCCAGTACCCTGACAGGGAGCTGCTATAATTCACCCCTCCACTTT. This codes for CASTLTGSCYNSPLHF. The chain joins TRBV11-2 to TRBJ1-6; TRBD1 agrees at 7 bases. CDR3 length: 16 residues. Per the germline V gene, CDR1 is SGHAT and CDR2 is FQNNGV. The J segment lost 3 bases and the V segment lost 9 bases, leaving 11 bases of the junction unmatched.